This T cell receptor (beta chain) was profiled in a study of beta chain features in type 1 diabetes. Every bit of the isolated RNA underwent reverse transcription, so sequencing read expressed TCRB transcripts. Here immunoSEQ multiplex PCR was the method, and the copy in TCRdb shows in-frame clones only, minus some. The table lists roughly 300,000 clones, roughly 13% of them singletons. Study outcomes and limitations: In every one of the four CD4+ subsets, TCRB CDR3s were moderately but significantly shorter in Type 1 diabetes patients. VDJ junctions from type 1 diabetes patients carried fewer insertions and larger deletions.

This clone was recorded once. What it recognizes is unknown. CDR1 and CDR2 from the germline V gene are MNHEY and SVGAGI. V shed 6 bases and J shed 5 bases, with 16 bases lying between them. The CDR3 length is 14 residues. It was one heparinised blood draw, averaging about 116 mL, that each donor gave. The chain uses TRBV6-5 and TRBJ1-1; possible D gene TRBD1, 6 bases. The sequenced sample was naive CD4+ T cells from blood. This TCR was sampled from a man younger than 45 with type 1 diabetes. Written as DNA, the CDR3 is TGTGCCAGCAGGCCTCGGACAGTCGGGACTGAAGCTTTCTTT. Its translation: CASRPRTVGTEAFF.